This is a list of T cell receptor beta chains from one sample in a study of CD8 T cells in Susac syndrome. TCRdb recomputed calls from the immunoSEQ multiplex PCR reads with MiXCR, one row per CDR3 protein. The sample has some 150,000 distinct CDR3 sequences, around 95% seen once; the top ten hold roughly 0.15%. Sequenced input: CD4+ T cells from PBMCs. The receptors were sampled from a human donor with Susac syndrome. Both conserved end residues are part of each CDR3. D genes are given only for firm matches. A row's size may be missing; if present it is once, few, many or a size class.

-	-	TRBV7-9	14	TRBJ2-7	TGTGCCAGCAGCTTAGCGCTGGCAGTCAACGAGCAGTACTTC	CASSLALAVNEQYF
-	TRBD2	TRBV25-1	15	TRBJ2-3	TGTGCCAGCAGTGGGACTAGCGGGGGCGTAGATACGCAGTATTTT	CASSGTSGGVDTQYF
-	-	TRBV5-6	15	TRBJ2-5	TGTGCCAGCAGCTTGAGACCAACCCCCCGGGAGACCCAGTACTTC	CASSLRPTPRETQYF
-	-	TRBV3-1	13	TRBJ1-5	TGTGCCAGCAGCCCGGCCCCGAGGGAGCCCCAGCATTTT	CASSPAPREPQHF
once	-	TRBV7-9	13	TRBJ1-6	TGTGCCAGCAGAGGAACCTATAATTCACCCCTCCACTTT	CASRGTYNSPLHF
once	-	TRBV20-1	13	TRBJ1-3	TGCAGTGCTAGAGATCCCACTGGAAACACCATATATTTT	CSARDPTGNTIYF
-	TRBD1	TRBV2	15	TRBJ2-7	TGTGCCAGCAGCTCAACAGGGGACAGACGGTACGAGCAGTACTTC	CASSSTGDRRYEQYF
-	-	TRBV11-2	15	TRBJ1-1	TGTGCCAGCAGCACTATGGGACGGCGGAACACTGAAGCTTTCTTT	CASSTMGRRNTEAFF
-	TRBD1	TRBV5-8	15	TRBJ1-5	TGTGCCAGCAGCTTCCGGGACAGACTCAATCAGCCCCAGCATTTT	CASSFRDRLNQPQHF
once	-	TRBV29-1	13	TRBJ2-1	TGCAGCGTTGTAACGGGCAGGGGAGGTGAGCAGTTCTTC	CSVVTGRGGEQFF
once	-	TRBV27	14	TRBJ2-7	TGTGCCAGCAGTTTATCAGGGTCAGCTCGCGAGCAGTACTTC	CASSLSGSAREQYF
-	-	TRBV7-9	17	TRBJ2-6	TGTGCCAGCAGCTCCCGGATCAGGGATACTGGGGCCAACGTCCTGACTTTC	CASSSRIRDTGANVLTF
-	-	TRBV7-2	14	TRBJ2-7	TGTGCCAGCAGCCCCGAATCGTGGGGCGGCGAGCAGTACTTC	CASSPESWGGEQYF
-	-	TRBV5-1	15	TRBJ2-7	TGCGCCAGCAGCTTGGGAACAGCCGCATCCTACGAGCAGTACTTC	CASSLGTAASYEQYF
once	-	TRBV2	15	TRBJ2-2	TGTGCCAGCCTTAGTGCACGCTGGAACACCGGGGAGCTGTTTTTT	CASLSARWNTGELFF
once	-	TRBV6-5	13	TRBJ1-2	TGTGCCAGCAGTTATATCCGGGGCTATGGCTACACCTTC	CASSYIRGYGYTF
once	-	TRBV6-5	11	TRBJ2-4	TGTGCCAGCAGTTATATGGCCATTCAGTACTTC	CASSYMAIQYF
-	TRBD1	TRBV6-6	13	TRBJ2-1	TGTGCCAGCAGCCCCGACAGGGTCGATGAGCAGTTCTTC	CASSPDRVDEQFF
once	-	TRBV20-1	13	TRBJ1-1	TGCAGTGCTAGAGAGGGGTTCTCCACTGAAGCTTTCTTT	CSAREGFSTEAFF
-	TRBD2	TRBV20-1	14	TRBJ2-3	TGCAGTGCTAGGGAAACGACTAGCGGTGATACGCAGTATTTT	CSARETTSGDTQYF
-	TRBD1	TRBV9	14	TRBJ2-7	TGTGCCAGCAGCTTAGGCGGACAGGGCTACGAGCAGTACTTC	CASSLGGQGYEQYF
-	-	TRBV5-1	15	TRBJ2-5	TGCGCCAGCAGCTTGGATGGGAGAAAACAAGAGACCCAGTACTTC	CASSLDGRKQETQYF
-	TRBD1	TRBV12-3/TRBV12-4	15	TRBJ1-5	TGTGCCAGCAGCTCCCAGGGGGGTCGGGCTCAGCCCCAGCATTTT	CASSSQGGRAQPQHF
once	-	TRBV5-6	14	TRBJ1-1	TGTGCCAGCAGCCTGGGATCCAAGAACACTGAAGCTTTCTTT	CASSLGSKNTEAFF
-	-	TRBV6-2/TRBV6-3	16	TRBJ2-2	TGTGCCAGCAGCGCGGACGGAAACGCGAACACCGGGGAGCTGTTTTTT	CASSADGNANTGELFF
-	-	TRBV7-9	14	TRBJ1-1	TGTGCCAGCAGCTTCGACGGGGGGCGGGATGAAGCTTTCTTT	CASSFDGGRDEAFF
once	-	TRBV15	13	TRBJ1-5	TGTGCCACCAGCGCCGGGGGTTATCAGCCCCAGCATTTT	CATSAGGYQPQHF
-	-	TRBV10-3	16	TRBJ2-7	TGTGCCATCAGTGACTCTCCCCCAGCGGCAGTTTTGGAGCAGTACTTC	CAISDSPPAAVLEQYF
-	-	TRBV9	15	TRBJ1-2	TGTGCCAGCAGCGTATGGGCGCAGGGAGGGAATGGCTACACCTTC	CASSVWAQGGNGYTF
-	-	TRBV27	11	TRBJ2-3	TGTGCCAGCGGTCTAAGGCGCACGCAGTATTTT	CASGLRRTQYF
once	-	TRBV6-5	14	TRBJ1-2	TGTGCCAGCAGTACCCACCCGGCAGGCTATGGCTACACCTTC	CASSTHPAGYGYTF
-	-	TRBV12-3/TRBV12-4	13	TRBJ2-7	TGTGCCAGCAGTTTGGGGGCATCCTACGAGCAGTACTTC	CASSLGASYEQYF
-	-	TRBV29-1	14	TRBJ1-1	TGCAGCGGCGTTGGGGGACATATCAACACTGAAGCTTTCTTT	CSGVGGHINTEAFF
once	TRBD2	TRBV4-3	15	TRBJ2-5	TGCGCCAGCAGCCAATCCGGACTAGCGGGGGGACTGACGTACTTC	CASSQSGLAGGLTYF
few	-	TRBV14	14	TRBJ1-1	TGTGCCAGCAGCCACATGAGATACGGAGCTGAAGCTTTCTTT	CASSHMRYGAEAFF
-	-	TRBV20-1	11	TRBJ1-2	TGCAGGGAGGGGACGACAAATGGCTACACCTTC	CREGTTNGYTF
-	TRBD2	TRBV4-3	14	TRBJ2-5	TGCGCCAGCAGCCACGGACTAGCGGAAGAGACCCAGTACTTC	CASSHGLAEETQYF
-	-	TRBV3-1	13	TRBJ1-2	TGTGCCAGCAGCCGTGGGACGGACTATGGCTACACCTTC	CASSRGTDYGYTF
once	TRBD1	TRBV7-2	15	TRBJ2-7	TGTGCCAGCAGCTTTGACAGGGGACTTTCCTACGAGCAGTACTTC	CASSFDRGLSYEQYF
-	TRBD2	TRBV3-1	16	TRBJ2-1	TGTGCCAGCAGCCAAGGGGGCGGGGGCTCCTACAATGAGCAGTTCTTC	CASSQGGGGSYNEQFF
-	TRBD1	TRBV12-3/TRBV12-4	16	TRBJ2-2	TGTGCCAGCAGTCCCGGGACAGGGGGCTACACCGGGGAGCTGTTTTTT	CASSPGTGGYTGELFF
-	-	TRBV5-4	16	TRBJ1-5	TGTGCCAGCAGTTTGGGTCCGACAGGTATCAATCAGCCCCAGCATTTT	CASSLGPTGINQPQHF
few	TRBD2	TRBV12-3/TRBV12-4	14	TRBJ2-3	TGTGCCAGCAGTGGGACTAGCGGGGGAGATACGCAGTATTTT	CASSGTSGGDTQYF
-	-	TRBV18	15	TRBJ2-6	TGTGCCAGCTCACCCCGCGGCTCTGGGGCCAACGTCCTGACTTTC	CASSPRGSGANVLTF
-	-	TRBV29-1	11	TRBJ2-7	TGCAGCGTTGGGACCCCCCACGAGCAGTACTTC	CSVGTPHEQYF
-	-	TRBV20-1	13	TRBJ2-7	TGCAGTGCTAGCCCGGGACTCGCCTACGAGCAGTACTTC	CSASPGLAYEQYF
-	TRBD1	TRBV18	14	TRBJ2-3	TGTGCCAGCTCATGGACAGGGGTAACAGATACGCAGTATTTT	CASSWTGVTDTQYF
-	TRBD1	TRBV18	14	TRBJ2-4	TGTGCCAGCTCACCCCCGGACAGGGGGAACATTCAGTACTTC	CASSPPDRGNIQYF
-	TRBD1	TRBV27	16	TRBJ2-1	TGTGCCAGCAGAGTAGGGGGCAGGGTATCCTACAATGAGCAGTTCTTC	CASRVGGRVSYNEQFF
-	-	TRBV12-5	11	TRBJ2-5	TGTGCTAGTGCCGGTCCTGGGACCCAGTACTTC	CASAGPGTQYF
-	TRBD2	TRBV6-2/TRBV6-3	19	TRBJ2-3	TGTGCCAGCAGTTACCCCGGGGTATCACTAGCGGGGAGCACAGATACGCAGTATTTT	CASSYPGVSLAGSTDTQYF
-	-	TRBV5-1	14	TRBJ1-6	TGCGCCAGCCGGATGGACAGAGTTAATTCACCCCTCCACTTT	CASRMDRVNSPLHF